The sequence of this T cell receptor (beta chain) was determined in a study of T cell changes during pregnancy in multiple sclerosis (dated 2019 in TCRdb). Context from the whole study: The study examined how the T cell repertoire changed over the course of pregnancy in women with multiple sclerosis.

Receptors were amplified or captured by the immunoSEQ multiplex PCR assay. In its TCRdb copy, this immuneACCESS table keeps in-frame sequences only and misses some clones. Where compared with another copy, unresolved V genes explain less than half of these, and the others have no known cause. In this sample the table shows some 40,000 clones, roughly 92% of which occur a single time. The ten most abundant clones make up under 1.5% of the sample. With respect to this clone: The antigen it recognizes is unknown. Within one base of it there is no much larger clone, and no base qualities were kept.

V loses 2 bases at its end and J loses 3 bases; junction bases beyond the gene matches: 2. The CDR3 runs 14 amino acids, cysteine and phenylalanine included. Solely the CDR3 DNA is kept, with 42 bases framed from the first base. As encoded in the germline V gene (reference sequence), CDR1 is GTSNPN while CDR2 is SVGIG. The sequence joins TRBV30 to TRBJ2-5, with 11 bases matching TRBD2. The TCR originated in a female donor with multiple sclerosis, enrolled in a pregnancy study. The sequenced sample consisted of peripheral blood. In nucleotide form, the sequence is TGTGCCTGGAGTCCGGGACTAGCGGAAGAGACCCAGTACTTC. Its product reads: CAWSPGLAEETQYF.